These 18 T cell receptor beta chains share one sample of origin, sequenced in a study of blood T cell repertoires in COVID-19. Assay used: immunoSEQ multiplex PCR; TCRdb lists only in-frame clones, some missing. The table includes roughly 370,000 clones, around 87% detected once. The sequenced sample was PBMCs or T cells enriched from blood (not recorded which). The receptors here all came from a woman in her fifties or sixties who had recovered from COVID-19.

The gene calls are TRBV9 and TRBJ2-2; D possibly corresponds to TRBD2 (5 bases). The germline V gene has CDR1 SGDLS and CDR2 YYNGEE. Trimming removed 0 bases at V and 7 bases at J, with 10 bases between. This CDR3 has 14 residues. The CDR3 nucleotides read TGTGCCAGCAGCGTAGTGCCCGGGATCGGGGAGCTGTTTTTT. Encoded protein: CASSVVPGIGELFF. Looking up the rest from reference TRBV9 and TRBJ2-2 gives the full variable domain: DSGVTQTPKHLITATGQRVTLRCSPRSGDLSVYWYQQSLDQGLQFLIQYYNGEERAKGNILERFSAQQFPDLHSELNLSSLELGDSALYFCASSVVPGIGELFFGEGSRLTVL.

V gene TRBV5-1 combines with J gene TRBJ2-5, with D possibly matching TRBD1 (5 bases). Trimming took off 0 bases at V and 4 bases at J, with 7 bases between the two ends. CDR1 is SGHRS and CDR2 is YFSETQ in the germline V gene. The CDR3 totals 13 residues. CDR3 DNA sequence: TGCGCCAGCAGCTTGGAGGGGTCAGAGACCCAGTACTTC. Its translation is CASSLEGSETQYF.

This chain uses TRBV7-8 with TRBJ1-5; a weak D match, TRBD1 (6 bases). This CDR3 region has 14 residues. Trimming cost V 5 bases and J 1 base, with 9 bases left between them. Germline-derived CDR1 and CDR2 are SGHVS and FQNEAQ. This chain's CDR3 is CASSPTGSNQPQHF. In DNA, the CDR3 is TGTGCCAGCAGCCCGACAGGAAGCAATCAGCCCCAGCATTTT.

The chain carries TRBV7-9 and TRBJ1-4; 11 nucleotides line up with TRBD1. Germline V lookup: CDR1 SEHNR, CDR2 FQNEAQ (reference sequence). This CDR3 spans 17 amino acids. J gave up 7 bases and V 4 bases, and 11 bases lay outside the gene matches. The CDR3 DNA reads as TGTGCCAGCAGCTCCCGGGACAGGGGGGGATTAGGTGAAAAACTGTTTTTT. This encodes CASSSRDRGGLGEKLFF.

This clone was detected once. This chain joins TRBV2 and TRBJ1-3, with D tentatively TRBD1 (6 bases). The ends were cut back, 10 bases at V and 8 bases at J, with 12 bases in the middle. Germline values: CDR1 SNHLY, CDR2 FYNNEI. This CDR3 is built from 11 residues. The CDR3 bases are TGTGCCATACAGGGTCGGGACACCATATATTTT. Translating gives CAIQGRDTIYF.

This clone was seen a few times. The rearrangement uses TRBV2 and TRBJ1-3; D possibly corresponds to TRBD1 (5 bases). V shed 4 bases and J shed 0 bases, with 13 bases lying between them. Germline assignment: CDR1 SNHLY and CDR2 FYNNEI. This CDR3 spans 16 amino acids. CDR3: CASSVRGVRSGNTIYF. In DNA, the CDR3 is TGTGCCAGCAGTGTACGGGGGGTCCGCTCTGGAAACACCATATATTTT.

The CDR3 sequence is CASSNQSGGAFWETQYF. DNA of the CDR3: TGTGCCAGCAGCAATCAATCTGGGGGGGCTTTTTGGGAGACCCAGTACTTC. V and J are TRBV21-1 and TRBJ2-5; TRBD2 reflects the table's D call only, with no check against the DNA. TRBV21-1 has pseudogene status. The CDR3 spans 17 residues.

Turning to this clone: With a much larger clone just one base away, this may be a read error. The sample carries other DNA sequences with the same CDR3. The genes are TRBV9 and TRBJ1-1, with 9 positions matching TRBD1. The J segment lost 4 bases and the V segment lost 2 bases, leaving 0 bases of the junction unmatched. From germline, CDR1 is SGDLS and CDR2 YYNGEE. The length of the CDR3 is 13 residues. CDR3 in DNA: TGTGCCAGCAGCGTGACAGGGGGCACTGAAGCTTTCTTT. Its translation is CASSVTGGTEAFF.

A single count supports this clone. The rearrangement joins TRBV19 to TRBJ2-3; TRBD2 matches at 12 bases. This CDR3 spans 16 amino acids. CDR1 is LNHDA, CDR2 SQIVND, per germline (reference sequence). The J segment lost 4 bases and the V segment lost 3 bases, leaving 5 bases of the junction unmatched. The CDR3: CASSILAGGLADTQYF. CDR3 DNA sequence: TGTGCCAGTAGTATTCTAGCGGGGGGGCTGGCAGATACGCAGTATTTT.

The chain couples TRBV5-1 to TRBJ1-3; weak D call: TRBD1 (5 bases). CDR3 size: 13 residues. Trimming took off 7 bases at V and 1 base at J, with 9 bases between the two ends. The V gene's germline CDR1 is SGHRS and CDR2 YFSETQ. The CDR3 coding sequence is TGCGCCAGCCGACAGCTTTCTGGAAACACCATATATTTT. Protein: CASRQLSGNTIYF.

The rearrangement joins TRBV24-1 to TRBJ2-5; 9 bases agree with TRBD1. V gave up 4 bases and J gave up 2 bases; unmatched junction bases: 4. This CDR3 is 15 amino acids long. Germline V gene lookup returns CDR1 KGHDR and CDR2 SFDVKD. As DNA, the CDR3 is TGTGCCACCAGTGACCCCGACAGGGGGCAAGAGACCCAGTACTTC. It codes for CATSDPDRGQETQYF.

This clone showed up just a few times. This rearrangement joins TRBV3-1 (or the pseudogene TRBV3-2) to TRBJ1-1; TRBD1 matches at 11 bases. V lost 3 bases and J lost 5; bases outside the gene matches: 2. Germline V gives CDR1 LGHDT, CDR2 YNNKEL (reference sequence). The CDR3 loop spans 14 amino acids. This CDR3 reads CASSHGTGGTEAFF. The DNA of the CDR3 is TGTGCCAGCAGCCATGGGACAGGGGGAACTGAAGCTTTCTTT.

The rearrangement joins TRBV28 to TRBJ1-1; 7 bases are shared with TRBD1. Germline V lookup: CDR1 MDHEN, CDR2 SYDVKM. The CDR3 is made up of 17 amino acids. The trim removed 5 bases at V and 4 bases at J, leaving 16 bases unmatched. The CDR3 DNA is TGTGCCAGCAGTAGAAGGACAGGAACAAAGGGGGTCACTGAAGCTTTCTTT. Protein: CASSRRTGTKGVTEAFF.

In this sample, this clone turned up once. The V call is TRBV28, the J call TRBJ1-5; possible D gene TRBD1, 5 bases. Looked up from germline, CDR1 is MDHEN and CDR2 is SYDVKM. CDR3 length: 14 residues. Trimming cost V 10 bases and J 1 base, with 14 bases left between them. CDR3 DNA: TGTGCCACCACACAGGAACGGAGCAATCAGCCCCAGCATTTT. Its translation is CATTQERSNQPQHF.

The V and J genes are TRBV9 and TRBJ2-2, with 11 positions matching TRBD1. CDR1 is SGDLS, CDR2 YYNGEE, per germline. The trim removed 3 bases at V and 6 bases at J, leaving 7 bases unmatched. The CDR3 sequence is 16 residues long. The CDR3 region is CASSGTGTGGSGELFF. For the CDR3, the DNA is TGTGCCAGCAGCGGTACCGGGACAGGGGGTTCCGGGGAGCTGTTTTTT.

The gene calls are TRBV9 and TRBJ1-6; D ambiguous. This CDR3 region has 13 residues. CDR1 is SGDLS and CDR2 is YYNGEE in the germline V gene. Trimming stripped 0 bases from V and 11 bases from J, with 9 bases between. The CDR3 loop is CASSVGPLTPLHF. As DNA, the CDR3 is TGTGCCAGCAGCGTAGGTCCCCTAACACCCCTCCACTTT. Based on the CDR3 plus reference TRBV9 and TRBJ1-6, the full variable domain is DSGVTQTPKHLITATGQRVTLRCSPRSGDLSVYWYQQSLDQGLQFLIQYYNGEERAKGNILERFSAQQFPDLHSELNLSSLELGDSALYFCASSVGPLTPLHFGNGTRLTVT.

The chain links TRBV6-5 to TRBJ2-7; D ambiguous. V lost 2 bases and J 5 bases, leaving 16 bases between the germline ends. The CDR3 extends over 15 amino acids. The V gene's germline CDR1 is MNHEY and CDR2 SVGAGI. This CDR3 is CASSYGPGFVHEQYF. The CDR3 DNA reads TGTGCCAGCAGTTACGGGCCAGGCTTTGTCCACGAGCAGTACTTC.

The gene calls are TRBV28 and TRBJ2-3; 8 nucleotides align to TRBD1. Germline-derived CDR1 and CDR2 are MDHEN and SYDVKM. The CDR3 is made up of 14 amino acids. The J segment lost 1 base and the V segment lost 5 bases, leaving 2 bases of the junction unmatched. The CDR3 nucleotides are TGTGCCAGCAGTCTGGACAGGGGCACAGATACGCAGTATTTT. Translation: CASSLDRGTDTQYF.